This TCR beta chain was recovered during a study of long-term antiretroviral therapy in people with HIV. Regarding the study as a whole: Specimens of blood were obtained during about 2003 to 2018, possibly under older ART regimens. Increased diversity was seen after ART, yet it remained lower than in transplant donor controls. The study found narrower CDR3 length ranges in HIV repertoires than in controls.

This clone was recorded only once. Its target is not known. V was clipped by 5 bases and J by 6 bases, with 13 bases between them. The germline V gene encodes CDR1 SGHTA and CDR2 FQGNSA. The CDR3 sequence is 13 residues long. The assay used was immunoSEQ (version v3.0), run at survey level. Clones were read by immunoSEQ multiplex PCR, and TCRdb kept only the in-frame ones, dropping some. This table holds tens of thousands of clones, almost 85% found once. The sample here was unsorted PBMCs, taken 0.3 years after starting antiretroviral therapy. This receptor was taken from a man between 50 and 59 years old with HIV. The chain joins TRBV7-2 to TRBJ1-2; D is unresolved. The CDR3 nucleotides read TGTGCCAGCAGCCCAAGACCAAGGGATGGCTACACCTTC. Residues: CASSPRPRDGYTF. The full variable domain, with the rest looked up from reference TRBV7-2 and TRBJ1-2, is GAGVSQSPSNKVTEKGKDVELRCDPISGHTALYWYRQSLGQGLEFLIYFQGNSAPDKSGLPSDRFSAERTGGSVSTLTIQRTQQEDSAVYLCASSPRPRDGYTFGSGTRLTVV.